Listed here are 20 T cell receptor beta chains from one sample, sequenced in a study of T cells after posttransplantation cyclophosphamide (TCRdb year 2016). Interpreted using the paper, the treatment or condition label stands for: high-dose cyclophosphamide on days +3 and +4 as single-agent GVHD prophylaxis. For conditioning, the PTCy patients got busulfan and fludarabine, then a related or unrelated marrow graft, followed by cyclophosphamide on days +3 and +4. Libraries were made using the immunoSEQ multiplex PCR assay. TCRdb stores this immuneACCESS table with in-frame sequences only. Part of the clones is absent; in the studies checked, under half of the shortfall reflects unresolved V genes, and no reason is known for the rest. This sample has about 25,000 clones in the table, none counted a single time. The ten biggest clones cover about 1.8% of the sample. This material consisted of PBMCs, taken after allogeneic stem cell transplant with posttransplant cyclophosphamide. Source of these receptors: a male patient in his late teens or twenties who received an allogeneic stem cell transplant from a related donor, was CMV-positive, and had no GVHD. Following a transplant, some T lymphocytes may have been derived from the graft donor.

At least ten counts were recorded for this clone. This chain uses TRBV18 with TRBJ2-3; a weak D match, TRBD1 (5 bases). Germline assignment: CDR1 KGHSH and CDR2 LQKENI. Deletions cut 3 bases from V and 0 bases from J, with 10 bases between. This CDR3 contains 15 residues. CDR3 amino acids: CASSPTTASTDTQYF. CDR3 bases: TGTGCCAGCTCACCGACGACAGCTAGCACAGATACGCAGTATTTT. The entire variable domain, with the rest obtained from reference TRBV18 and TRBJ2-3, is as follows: NAGVMQNPRHLVRRRGQEARLRCSPMKGHSHVYWYRQLPEEGLKFMVYLQKENIIDESGMPKERFSAEFPKEGPSILRIQQVVRGDSAAYFCASSPTTASTDTQYFGPGTRLTVL.

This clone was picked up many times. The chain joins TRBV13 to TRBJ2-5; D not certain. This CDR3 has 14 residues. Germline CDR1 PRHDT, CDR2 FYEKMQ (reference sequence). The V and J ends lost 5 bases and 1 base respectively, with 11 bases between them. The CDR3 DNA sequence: TGTGCCAGCAGCCCCCCCGGAGCCCAAGAGACCCAGTACTTC. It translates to CASSPPGAQETQYF.

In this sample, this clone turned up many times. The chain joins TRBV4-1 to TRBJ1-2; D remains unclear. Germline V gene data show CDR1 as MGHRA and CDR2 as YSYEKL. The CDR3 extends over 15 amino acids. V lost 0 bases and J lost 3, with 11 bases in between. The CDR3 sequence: CASSQDIYRDYGYTF. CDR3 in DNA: TGCGCCAGCAGCCAAGATATTTACCGGGACTATGGCTACACCTTC.

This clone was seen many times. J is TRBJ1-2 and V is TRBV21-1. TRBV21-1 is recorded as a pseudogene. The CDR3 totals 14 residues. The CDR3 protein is CASSQRGRGYGYTF. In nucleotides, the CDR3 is TGTGCCAGCAGCCAGCGCGGTCGGGGCTATGGCTACACCTTC.

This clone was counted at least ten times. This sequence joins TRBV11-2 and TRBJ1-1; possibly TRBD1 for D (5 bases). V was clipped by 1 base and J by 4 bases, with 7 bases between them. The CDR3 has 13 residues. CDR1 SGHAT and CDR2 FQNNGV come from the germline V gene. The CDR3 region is CASSLGGRTEAFF. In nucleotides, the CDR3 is TGTGCCAGCAGCTTAGGGGGCCGCACTGAAGCTTTCTTT. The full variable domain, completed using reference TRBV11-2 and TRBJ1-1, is EAGVAQSPRYKIIEKRQSVAFWCNPISGHATLYWYQQILGQGPKLLIQFQNNGVVDDSQLPKDRFSAERLKGVDSTLKIQPAKLEDSAVYLCASSLGGRTEAFFGQGTRLTVV.

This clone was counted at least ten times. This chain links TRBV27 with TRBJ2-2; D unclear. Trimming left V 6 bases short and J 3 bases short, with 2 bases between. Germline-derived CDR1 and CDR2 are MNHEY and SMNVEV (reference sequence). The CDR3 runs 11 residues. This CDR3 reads CASSYTGELFF. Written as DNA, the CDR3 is TGTGCCAGCAGCTACACCGGGGAGCTGTTTTTT.

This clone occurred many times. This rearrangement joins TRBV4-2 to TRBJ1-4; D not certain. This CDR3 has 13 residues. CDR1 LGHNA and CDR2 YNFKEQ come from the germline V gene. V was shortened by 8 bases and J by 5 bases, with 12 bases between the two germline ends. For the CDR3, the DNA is TGTGCCAGCTCTGGCGGAAAAAATGAAAAACTGTTTTTT. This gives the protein CASSGGKNEKLFF.

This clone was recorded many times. CDR3 loop: CASSQDPGKDEKLFF. As DNA, the CDR3 is TGTGCCAGCAGCCAAGATCCAGGTAAAGATGAAAAACTGTTTTTT. The rearrangement uses TRBV4-2 and TRBJ1-4; D is undetermined. V was clipped by 0 bases and J by 6 bases, with 11 bases between them. The CDR3 loop spans 15 amino acids. Germline CDR1 is LGHNA and CDR2 is YNFKEQ.

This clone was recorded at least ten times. The CDR3 coding sequence is TGCGCCAGCAGTCTTGGGGCAGGGGCAATGAACACTGAAGCTTTCTTT. Translation gives CASSLGAGAMNTEAFF. This chain joins TRBV5-1 and TRBJ1-1; perhaps TRBD1 as D (6 bases). The CDR3 runs to 16 residues. Germline CDR1 is SGHRS and CDR2 is YFSETQ. V was cut by 5 bases and J by 0 bases, with 17 bases left in between.

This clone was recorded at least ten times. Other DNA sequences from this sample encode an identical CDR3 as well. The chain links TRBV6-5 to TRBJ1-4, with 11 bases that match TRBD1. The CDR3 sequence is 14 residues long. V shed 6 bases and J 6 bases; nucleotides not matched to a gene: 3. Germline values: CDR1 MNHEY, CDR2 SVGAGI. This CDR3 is CASRRTGGYEKLFF. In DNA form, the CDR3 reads TGTGCCAGCAGGCGGACAGGGGGCTATGAAAAACTGTTTTTT.

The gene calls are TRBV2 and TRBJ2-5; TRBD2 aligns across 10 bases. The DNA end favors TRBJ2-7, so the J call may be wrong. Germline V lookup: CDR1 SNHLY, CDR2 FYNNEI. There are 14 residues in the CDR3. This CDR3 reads CASSPSGRDLEQYF. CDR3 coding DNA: TGTGCCAGCAGTCCTAGCGGGAGAGACCTCGAGCAGTACTTC.

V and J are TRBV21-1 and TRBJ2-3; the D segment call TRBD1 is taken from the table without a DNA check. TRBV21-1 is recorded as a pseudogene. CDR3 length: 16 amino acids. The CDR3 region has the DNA TGTGCCAGCAGCAAAGGGGGACAGTCTAGCACAGATACGCAGTATTTT. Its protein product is CASSKGGQSSTDTQYF.

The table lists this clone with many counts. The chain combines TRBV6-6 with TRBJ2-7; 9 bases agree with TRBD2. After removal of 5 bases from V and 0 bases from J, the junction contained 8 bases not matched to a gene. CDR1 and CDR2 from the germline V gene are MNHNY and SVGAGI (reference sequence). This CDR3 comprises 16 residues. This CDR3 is CASSPLISGSSYEQYF. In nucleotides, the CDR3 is TGTGCCAGCAGTCCCCTTATTAGCGGGAGCTCCTACGAGCAGTACTTC.

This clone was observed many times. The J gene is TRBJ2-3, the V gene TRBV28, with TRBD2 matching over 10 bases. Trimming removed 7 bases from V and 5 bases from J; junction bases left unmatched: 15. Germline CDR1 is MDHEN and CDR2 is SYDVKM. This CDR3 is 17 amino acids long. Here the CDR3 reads CASTSSTLAGDVDTQYF. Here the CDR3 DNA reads TGTGCCAGCACCTCGTCCACTCTAGCGGGAGATGTAGATACGCAGTATTTT.

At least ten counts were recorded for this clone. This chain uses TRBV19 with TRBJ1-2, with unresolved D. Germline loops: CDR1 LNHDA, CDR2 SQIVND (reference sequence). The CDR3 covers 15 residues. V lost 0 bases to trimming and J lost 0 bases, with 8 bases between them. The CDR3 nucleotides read TGTGCCAGTAGTATAGAGGAGGGTGCTAACTATGGCTACACCTTC. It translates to CASSIEEGANYGYTF.

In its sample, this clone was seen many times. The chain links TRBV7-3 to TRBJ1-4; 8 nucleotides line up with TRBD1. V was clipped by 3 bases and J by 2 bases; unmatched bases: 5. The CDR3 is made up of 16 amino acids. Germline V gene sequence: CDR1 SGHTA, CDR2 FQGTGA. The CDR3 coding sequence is TGTGCCAGCAGCTTTATACAGGGGGGCACTAATGAAAAACTGTTTTTT. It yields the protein CASSFIQGGTNEKLFF.

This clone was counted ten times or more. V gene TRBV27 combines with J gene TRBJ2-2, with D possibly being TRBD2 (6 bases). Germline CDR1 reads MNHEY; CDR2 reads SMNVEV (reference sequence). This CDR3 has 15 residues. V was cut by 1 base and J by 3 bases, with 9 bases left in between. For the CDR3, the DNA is TGTGCCAGCAGTTTATACGGGGGTTACACCGGGGAGCTGTTTTTT. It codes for CASSLYGGYTGELFF.

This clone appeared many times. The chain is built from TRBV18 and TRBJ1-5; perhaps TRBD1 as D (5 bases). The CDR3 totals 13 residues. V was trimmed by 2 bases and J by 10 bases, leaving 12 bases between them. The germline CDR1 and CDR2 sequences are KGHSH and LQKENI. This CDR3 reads CASSPGAETPQHF. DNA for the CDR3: TGTGCCAGCTCACCAGGGGCCGAGACTCCCCAGCATTTT.

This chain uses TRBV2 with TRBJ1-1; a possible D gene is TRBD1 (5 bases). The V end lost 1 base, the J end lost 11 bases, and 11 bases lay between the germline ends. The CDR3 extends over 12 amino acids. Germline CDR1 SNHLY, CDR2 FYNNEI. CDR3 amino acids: CASSEEGRVAFF. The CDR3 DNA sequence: TGTGCCAGCAGTGAAGAGGGCAGGGTGGCTTTCTTT.

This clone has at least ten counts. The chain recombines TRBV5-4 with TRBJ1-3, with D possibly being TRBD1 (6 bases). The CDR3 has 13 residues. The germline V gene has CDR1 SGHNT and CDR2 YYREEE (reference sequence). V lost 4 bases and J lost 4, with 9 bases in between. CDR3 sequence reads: CASSPGTGNTIYF. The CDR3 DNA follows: TGTGCCAGCAGCCCCGGGACAGGAAACACCATATATTTT. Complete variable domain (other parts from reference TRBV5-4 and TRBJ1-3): ETGVTQSPTHLIKTRGQQVTLRCSSQSGHNTVSWYQQALGQGPQFIFQYYREEENGRGNFPPRFSGLQFPNYSSELNVNALELDDSALYLCASSPGTGNTIYFGEGSWLTVV.